The 10 T cell receptor beta chains reported below all come from one sample, sequenced in a study of cytomegalovirus exposure and HLA in healthy donors. PCR primers comprised 60 Vbeta and 13 Jbeta primers. Assay used: immunoSEQ multiplex PCR; TCRdb lists only in-frame clones, some missing. Counted here are around 97,000 clones, roughly 73% occurring once; the ten biggest clones make up over 3%. The sequencing input was PBMCs. Every receptor here comes from a man in his forties or fifties in good health and CMV-seronegative.

V and J are TRBV2 and TRBJ2-3; TRBD2 matches 8 bases. After removal of 4 bases from V and 2 bases from J, the junction contained 5 bases not matched to a gene. CDR1 and CDR2 (germline): SNHLY, FYNNEI. The CDR3 is 15 residues long. In DNA form, the CDR3 reads TGTGCCAGCAGTGCACTAGCGGATCTCACAGATACGCAGTATTTT. It specifies CASSALADLTDTQYF.

This clone was detected once. The rearrangement uses TRBV7-2 and TRBJ2-5; D is ambiguous. Trimming removed 2 bases from V and 5 bases from J, with 6 bases in between. This CDR3 spans 12 amino acids. Germline lookup yields CDR1 SGHTA and CDR2 FQGNSA. Here the CDR3 DNA reads TGTGCCAGCAGCTTACTTTTGGAGACCCAGTACTTC. Translation: CASSLLLETQYF.

The chain is built from TRBV28 and TRBJ2-7, with a tentative D call TRBD2 (6 bases). From germline, CDR1 is MDHEN and CDR2 SYDVKM. This CDR3 has 18 amino acids. V was trimmed by 1 base and J by 4 bases, leaving 23 bases between them. The CDR3 protein is CASSLFVDKGLPGYEQYF. CDR3 DNA: TGTGCCAGCAGTTTATTTGTGGACAAGGGACTCCCCGGATACGAGCAGTACTTC.

A single count supports this clone. The V call is TRBV5-1, the J call TRBJ2-7; possibly TRBD1 for D (6 bases). The germline V and J ends were trimmed by 3 bases and 2 bases, with 12 bases remaining between them. Germline CDR1 reads SGHRS; CDR2 reads YFSETQ. This CDR3 contains 14 residues. The CDR3 loop reads CASSSVAGAYEQYF. For the CDR3, the DNA is TGCGCCAGCAGCTCCGTGGCAGGGGCCTACGAGCAGTACTTC. Full variable domain (remainder filled in from reference TRBV5-1 and TRBJ2-7): KAGVTQTPRYLIKTRGQQVTLSCSPISGHRSVSWYQQTPGQGLQFLFEYFSETQRNKGNFPGRFSGRQFSNSRSEMNVSTLELGDSALYLCASSSVAGAYEQYFGPGTRLTVT.

The chain joins TRBV7-9 to TRBJ2-3; 10 positions agree with TRBD1. The V gene's germline CDR1 is SEHNR and CDR2 FQNEAQ (reference sequence). The J segment lost 2 bases and the V segment lost 1 base, leaving 3 bases of the junction unmatched. The CDR3 covers 16 residues. CDR3 sequence reads: CASSLGDRGYTDTQYF. The CDR3 DNA reads as TGTGCCAGCAGCTTAGGGGACAGGGGATACACAGATACGCAGTATTTT.

This chain joins TRBV19 and TRBJ1-5; D possibly corresponds to TRBD1 (6 bases). V dropped 3 bases and J dropped 5 bases, with 11 bases sitting between them. This CDR3 is 14 amino acids long. Germline-derived CDR1 and CDR2 are LNHDA and SQIVND (reference sequence). The CDR3: CASSMRQAYQPQHF. The DNA for the CDR3 is TGTGCCAGTAGTATGCGACAGGCATATCAGCCCCAGCATTTT. The full variable domain, its missing parts supplied by reference TRBV19 and TRBJ1-5, is DGGITQSPKYLFRKEGQNVTLSCEQNLNHDAMYWYRQDPGQGLRLIYYSQIVNDFQKGDIAEGYSVSREKKESFPLTVTSAQKNPTAFYLCASSMRQAYQPQHFGDGTRLSIL.

V is TRBV5-1 and J is TRBJ1-6; a possible D gene is TRBD1 (5 bases). The germline V gene has CDR1 SGHRS and CDR2 YFSETQ. CDR3 size: 15 residues. Trimming took off 4 bases at V and 9 bases at J, with 17 bases between the two ends. The CDR3 coding sequence is TGCGCCAGCAGCCCTATGGGTCAGGGAGGTTCACCCCTCCACTTT. It translates to CASSPMGQGGSPLHF.

The chain is built from TRBV6-5 and TRBJ2-5, with 9 bases lining up with TRBD1. The last part of the DNA fits TRBJ2-7 better; the J call may be wrong. CDR3 length equals 15 residues. The germline CDR1 and CDR2 sequences are MNHEY and SVGAGI. CDR3 nucleotides: TGTGCCAGCACCCCGACAGGGGGATTGATCTACGAGCAGTACTTC. Its translation: CASTPTGGLIYEQYF.

The chain links TRBV5-6 to TRBJ2-7; 8 positions agree with TRBD2. The CDR3 spans 15 residues. The ends lost 0 bases at V and 6 bases at J; junction bases unmatched: 8. Germline CDR1 is SGHDT and CDR2 is YYEEEE. Written as DNA, the CDR3 is TGTGCCAGCAGCTTGGTTACGGGGGGGAAAGGCGAGCAGTACTTC. Translated: CASSLVTGGKGEQYF.

The chain has TRBV30 and TRBJ2-5, with 10 bases aligning to TRBD2. Germline CDR1 and CDR2: GTSNPN and SVGIG (reference sequence). V lost 0 bases and J lost 4; bases outside the gene matches: 8. This CDR3 contains 16 residues. DNA of the CDR3: TGTGCCTGGAGTGTTGGAGGGACTAGCGTTGGAGAGACCCAGTACTTC. Translating it yields CAWSVGGTSVGETQYF.